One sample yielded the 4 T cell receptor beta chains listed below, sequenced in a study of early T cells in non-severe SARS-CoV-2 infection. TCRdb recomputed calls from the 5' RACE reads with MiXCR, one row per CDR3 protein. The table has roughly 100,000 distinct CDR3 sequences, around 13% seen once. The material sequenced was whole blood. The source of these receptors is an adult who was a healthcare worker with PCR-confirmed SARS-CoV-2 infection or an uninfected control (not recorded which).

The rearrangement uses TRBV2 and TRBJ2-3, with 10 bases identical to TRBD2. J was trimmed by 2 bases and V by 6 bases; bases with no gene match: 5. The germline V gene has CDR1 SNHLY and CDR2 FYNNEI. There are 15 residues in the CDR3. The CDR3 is CASREGLATTDTQYF. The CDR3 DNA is TGTGCCAGCAGGGAGGGACTAGCGACCACAGATACGCAGTATTTT.

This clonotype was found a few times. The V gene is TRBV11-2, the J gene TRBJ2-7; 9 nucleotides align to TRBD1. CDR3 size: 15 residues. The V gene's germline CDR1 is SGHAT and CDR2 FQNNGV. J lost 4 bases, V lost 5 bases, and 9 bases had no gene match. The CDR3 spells CASSKAGTGTYEQYF. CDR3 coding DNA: TGTGCCAGCAGCAAGGCCGGGACAGGGACGTACGAGCAGTACTTC.

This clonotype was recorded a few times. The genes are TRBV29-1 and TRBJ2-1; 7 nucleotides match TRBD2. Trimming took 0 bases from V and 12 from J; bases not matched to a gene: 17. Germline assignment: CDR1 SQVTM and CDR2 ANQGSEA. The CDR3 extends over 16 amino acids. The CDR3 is CSVEDDGAGIGRVQFF. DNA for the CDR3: TGCAGCGTTGAAGATGACGGGGCAGGAATTGGGAGGGTGCAGTTCTTC.

The CDR3 region is CASSHRGPAFF. The CDR3 DNA sequence: TGTGCCAGCAGCCATAGAGGACCGGCTTTCTTT. The gene calls are TRBV3-1 and TRBJ1-1; no clear D. Germline V gene lookup returns CDR1 LGHDT and CDR2 YNNKEL (reference sequence). The V gene lost 3 bases and the J gene lost 11 bases, with 10 bases spanning the gap. The CDR3 length is 11 residues.